These 31 T cell receptor beta chains were sequenced from one sample in a study of cytomegalovirus exposure and HLA in healthy donors (dated by TCRdb to about 2017). Library preparation used the immunoSEQ multiplex PCR assay. For the multiplex PCR, a mixture combining 60 forward primers for TCR Vbeta segments and 13 reverse primers for TCR Jbeta segments was used. In TCRdb, the immuneACCESS table is reduced to in-frame sequences with V and J assigned. These tables do not hold every clone; where another copy was compared, an unresolved V gene accounts for under half, and the others remain unexplained. Recorded for this sample are about 200,000 clones; about 81% of them occurred a single time. The ten largest clones capture about 2.6% of the sample. Sequenced sample: PBMCs. These receptors all stem from a middle-aged woman in good health and CMV-seronegative.

The sample holds one count of this clone. The chain couples TRBV2 to TRBJ1-2, with D possibly TRBD1 on 6 matching bases. Germline CDR1 and CDR2: SNHLY and FYNNEI. The CDR3 totals 14 residues. V was pared by 6 bases and J by 4 bases, with 15 bases between. For the CDR3, the DNA is TGTGCCAGCAGACGCAACAGGGCCGGCTATGGCTACACCTTC. Amino acid sequence: CASRRNRAGYGYTF.

The rearrangement joins TRBV28 to TRBJ2-3, with a possible D match to TRBD2 (6 bases). V dropped 6 bases and J dropped 3 bases, with 19 bases sitting between them. The CDR3 contains 16 residues. Germline values: CDR1 MDHEN, CDR2 SYDVKM. CDR3 DNA: TGTGCCAGCAGCTCGCCGGCTGCTGGGGGGACAGATACGCAGTATTTT. This encodes CASSSPAAGGTDTQYF.

Details on this clone: Other DNA sequences in this specimen translate into the identical CDR3. The CDR3 DNA sequence: TGTGCCAGCAGTGAAGGGGCGGGAAATCAGCCCCAGCATTTT. Translated, it gives CASSEGAGNQPQHF. V and J are TRBV6-1 and TRBJ1-5; D gene ambiguous. The CDR3 has 14 amino acids. Germline V gene data show CDR1 as MNHNS and CDR2 as SASEGT. The V end was cut by 1 base, the J end by 4 bases, with 8 bases between.

The V call is TRBV19, the J call TRBJ2-7; 10 bases are a match to TRBD2. Trimming at V came to 6 bases and at J to 6 bases, leaving 11 bases not matched to a gene. The CDR3 is made up of 15 amino acids. CDR1 is LNHDA, CDR2 SQIVND, per germline (reference sequence). The DNA of the CDR3 is TGTGCCAGTAGCCCATACGGGACTAGCGACTCCGAGCAGTACTTC. Residues: CASSPYGTSDSEQYF.

J is TRBJ2-3 and V is TRBV30; D uncertain. Germline V gene data show CDR1 as GTSNPN and CDR2 as SVGIG (reference sequence). V shed 0 bases and J shed 2 bases, with 15 bases lying between them. This CDR3 comprises 16 residues. The CDR3 DNA follows: TGTGCCTGGAGTGTACCGATGGAGCCGTCCACAGATACGCAGTATTTT. Translation: CAWSVPMEPSTDTQYF.

This chain links TRBV11-2 with TRBJ1-5; no clear D gene. Germline lookup yields CDR1 SGHAT and CDR2 FQNNGV. V lost 0 bases, J lost 4 bases, and 13 bases lay in between. The CDR3 runs 16 residues. CDR3 in amino acids: CASSLEPGSGNQPQHF. The DNA for the CDR3 is TGTGCCAGCAGCTTAGAACCGGGTTCGGGGAATCAGCCCCAGCATTTT.

This sequence joins TRBV6-5 and TRBJ1-2, with 8 bases fitting TRBD1. V lost 6 bases and J lost 8; bases outside the gene matches: 11. From germline, CDR1 is MNHEY and CDR2 SVGAGI. CDR3 length equals 14 residues. The DNA for the CDR3 is TGTGCCAGCAGGGGGACAGGTGGTAAAAAAGGCTACACCTTC. This translates into CASRGTGGKKGYTF.

The rearrangement uses TRBV5-6 and TRBJ2-7; D unclear. CDR3 length equals 15 residues. The V gene's germline CDR1 is SGHDT and CDR2 YYEEEE. Deletions cut 0 bases from V and 2 bases from J, with 12 bases between. The CDR3 region has the DNA TGTGCCAGCAGCTTGGGGCCGTCAAACCCCTACGAGCAGTACTTC. It encodes CASSLGPSNPYEQYF. Variable domain in full (rest from reference TRBV5-6 and TRBJ2-7): DAGVTQSPTHLIKTRGQQVTLRCSPKSGHDTVSWYQQALGQGPQFIFQYYEEEERQRGNFPDRFSGHQFPNYSSELNVNALLLGDSALYLCASSLGPSNPYEQYFGPGTRLTVT.

This clone was picked up a small number of times. The chain couples TRBV25-1 to TRBJ2-2; TRBD1 aligns across 7 bases. J gave up 4 bases and V 4 bases, and 15 bases lay outside the gene matches. CDR1 and CDR2 from the germline V gene are MGHDK and SYGVNS. The CDR3 covers 18 residues. CDR3 coding DNA: TGTGCCAGCAGTGCGCACCCGGGACAGAGCGATCTCACCGGGGAGCTGTTTTTT. Residues: CASSAHPGQSDLTGELFF.

The rearrangement joins TRBV30 to TRBJ1-5; TRBD1 might be the D (6 bases). In germline, CDR1 is GTSNPN, CDR2 SVGIG (reference sequence). V lost 4 bases and J 7 bases, leaving 17 bases between the germline ends. This CDR3 region has 14 residues. The CDR3 region is CAWTLAGTLQPQHF. The DNA of the CDR3 is TGTGCCTGGACCCTTGCCGGGACACTCCAGCCCCAGCATTTT.

The chain recombines TRBV30 with TRBJ1-5, with D maybe TRBD1 (6 bases). The CDR3 covers 13 residues. Germline loops: CDR1 GTSNPN, CDR2 SVGIG (reference sequence). Between the trimmed V and J ends, which lost 4 bases and 7 bases, there was a span of 14 bases. CDR3 nucleotides: TGTGCCTGGAAGTCAGGGGTAGGGCAGCCCCAGCATTTT. It encodes CAWKSGVGQPQHF.

A few counts support this clone. The chain links TRBV28 to TRBJ2-1, with D perhaps matching TRBD2 (7 bases). Trimming stripped 10 bases from V and 2 bases from J, with 24 bases between. CDR3 length equals 17 residues. Germline-derived CDR1 and CDR2 are MDHEN and SYDVKM. The chain's CDR3 is CATKGGVLAAPYNEQFF. The CDR3 DNA sequence: TGTGCCACGAAGGGGGGGGTGTTAGCGGCTCCCTACAATGAGCAGTTCTTC.

This rearrangement joins TRBV7-2 to TRBJ1-2, with a tentative D call TRBD1 (5 bases). Germline V lookup: CDR1 SGHTA, CDR2 FQGNSA. The CDR3 is made up of 16 amino acids. Trimming left V 5 bases short and J 0 bases short, with 16 bases between. Written as DNA, the CDR3 is TGTGCCAGCAGCCCAGGGAATATCCTTTCTAACTATGGCTACACCTTC. Encoded protein: CASSPGNILSNYGYTF.

The chain employs TRBV4-1 and TRBJ1-4, with no clear D. Germline V gene lookup returns CDR1 MGHRA and CDR2 YSYEKL. This CDR3 region has 13 residues. Trimming took 3 bases from V and 8 from J, leaving 10 bases between them. CDR3 coding DNA: TGCGCCAGCAGCCAGTCAAGGAGGGAAAAACTGTTTTTT. The encoded protein is CASSQSRREKLFF.

This chain connects TRBV19 to TRBJ1-2; D may be TRBD1 (5 bases). Germline V gives CDR1 LNHDA, CDR2 SQIVND (reference sequence). The V and J ends lost 7 bases and 4 bases respectively, with 10 bases between them. This CDR3 is built from 12 residues. Here the CDR3 reads CASTQGGYGYTF. The CDR3 DNA follows: TGTGCCAGTACCCAGGGTGGCTATGGCTACACCTTC.

The J gene is TRBJ2-5, the V gene TRBV2, with 8 positions matching TRBD2. Germline V lookup: CDR1 SNHLY, CDR2 FYNNEI. J lost 3 bases, V lost 11 bases, and 14 bases had no gene match. There are 15 residues in the CDR3. DNA of the CDR3: TGTGCCGGTTCCCGTTCGGGAGGGAAGGAAGAGACCCAGTACTTC. Its translation is CAGSRSGGKEETQYF.

The J gene is TRBJ2-1, the V gene TRBV5-1, with D maybe TRBD1 (6 bases). The V gene lost 4 bases and the J gene lost 5 bases, with 19 bases spanning the gap. Per the germline V gene, CDR1 is SGHRS and CDR2 is YFSETQ. The CDR3 totals 16 residues. The CDR3 nucleotides are TGCGCCAGCAGCGAGAGGAGACAGGTTCTGAACAATGAGCAGTTCTTC. The encoded protein is CASSERRQVLNNEQFF.

V is TRBV7-2 and J is TRBJ2-2; tentatively, D is TRBD2 (7 bases). CDR1 and CDR2 (germline): SGHTA, FQGNSA. V was pared by 5 bases and J by 1 base, with 20 bases between. This CDR3 has 18 residues. The CDR3 here is CASSPKIGRGGNTGELFF. CDR3 sequence (DNA): TGTGCCAGCAGCCCCAAAATCGGTAGGGGGGGGAACACCGGGGAGCTGTTTTTT.

The gene calls are TRBV27 and TRBJ1-6; no definite D call. The CDR3 runs 15 residues. Trimming pared 5 bases from V and 9 bases from J, leaving 17 bases between. The germline CDR1 and CDR2 sequences are MNHEY and SMNVEV (reference sequence). CDR3 in amino acids: CASSAGLGRISPLHF. CDR3 DNA sequence: TGTGCCAGCAGTGCCGGTCTAGGGAGAATTTCACCCCTCCACTTT.

The chain has TRBV9 and TRBJ2-1, with TRBD1 matching 10 bases. This CDR3 has 16 residues. Trimming removed 5 bases from V and 7 bases from J; junction bases left unmatched: 12. Germline V gives CDR1 SGDLS, CDR2 YYNGEE. The DNA of the CDR3 is TGTGCCAGCAGTCGGCCGAGGACAGGGGGGACAAATGAGCAGTTCTTC. Amino acid sequence: CASSRPRTGGTNEQFF.

The CDR3 coding sequence is TGTGCCAGCAGCTTAGGACTAGCGGGCACCGGGGAGCTGTTTTTT. This codes for CASSLGLAGTGELFF. V and J are TRBV7-9 and TRBJ2-2; the match to TRBD2 covers 10 bases. Germline CDR1 is SEHNR and CDR2 is FQNEAQ (reference sequence). V was clipped by 1 base and J by 4 bases; unmatched bases: 0. This CDR3 contains 15 residues. Full variable domain (missing parts from reference TRBV7-9 and TRBJ2-2): DTGVSQNPRHKITKRGQNVTFRCDPISEHNRLYWYRQTLGQGPEFLTYFQNEAQLEKSRLLSDRFSAERPKGSFSTLEIQRTEQGDSAMYLCASSLGLAGTGELFFGEGSRLTVL.

The chain uses TRBV28 and TRBJ2-1; D not certain. V shed 5 bases and J shed 2 bases, with 7 bases lying between them. The CDR3 has 13 amino acids. Germline CDR1 MDHEN, CDR2 SYDVKM. CDR3 bases: TGTGCCAGCAGTCTAGTGGCCTACAATGAGCAGTTCTTC. Its protein product is CASSLVAYNEQFF.

The rearrangement links TRBV4-1 to TRBJ2-1; 8 bases agree with TRBD2. From germline, CDR1 is MGHRA and CDR2 YSYEKL. Trimming at V came to 2 bases and at J to 8 bases, leaving 8 bases not matched to a gene. This CDR3 has 15 residues. Here the CDR3 reads CASSQSAGTSHEQFF. The DNA of the CDR3 is TGCGCCAGCAGCCAATCGGCCGGGACTAGTCATGAGCAGTTCTTC.

The CDR3 spells CASSSTGGKSYEQYF. In DNA form, the CDR3 reads TGTGCCAGCAGCTCGACAGGGGGGAAGTCCTACGAGCAGTACTTC. The chain recombines TRBV13 with TRBJ2-7; 9 bases are a match to TRBD1. Germline CDR1 and CDR2: PRHDT and FYEKMQ (reference sequence). V gave up 4 bases and J gave up 1 base; unmatched junction bases: 5. The CDR3 has 15 residues.

V is TRBV5-5 and J is TRBJ1-1, with unresolved D. There are 13 residues in the CDR3. The ends were cut back, 5 bases at V and 6 bases at J, with 14 bases in the middle. The germline CDR1 and CDR2 sequences are SGHKS and YYEKEE (reference sequence). The CDR3 protein is CASSLEARAEAFF. CDR3 coding DNA: TGTGCCAGCAGTCTGGAGGCTCGTGCTGAAGCTTTCTTT.

This chain links TRBV30 with TRBJ2-5; TRBD2 might be the D (6 bases). Germline assignment: CDR1 GTSNPN and CDR2 SVGIG (reference sequence). The CDR3 runs to 13 residues. V lost 2 bases and J lost 0, with 7 bases in between. This CDR3 is CAWSRGNQETQYF. Here the CDR3 DNA reads TGTGCCTGGAGTCGGGGGAACCAAGAGACCCAGTACTTC.

This clone was recorded only once. The chain is built from TRBV30 and TRBJ2-7; no definite D call. Deletions cut 5 bases from V and 0 bases from J, with 11 bases between. There are 13 residues in the CDR3. The germline V gene encodes CDR1 GTSNPN and CDR2 SVGIG (reference sequence). The CDR3 DNA reads TGTGCCTGGGATCGCAGGCCCTCCTACGAGCAGTACTTC. Protein sequence: CAWDRRPSYEQYF.

The sample holds a few counts of this clone. This rearrangement joins TRBV5-5 to TRBJ1-2, with D perhaps TRBD1 (5 bases). The germline V and J ends were trimmed by 0 bases and 4 bases, with 7 bases remaining between them. Germline CDR1 SGHKS, CDR2 YYEKEE (reference sequence). The length of the CDR3 is 13 residues. The CDR3 bases are TGTGCCAGCAGCTTGGGGGGCCCCTATGGCTACACCTTC. This gives the protein CASSLGGPYGYTF.

This chain uses TRBV5-1 with TRBJ2-5, with TRBD2 as a possible D gene (5 bases). This CDR3 is 18 amino acids long. From germline, CDR1 is SGHRS and CDR2 YFSETQ. Trimming removed 0 bases from V and 1 base from J, with 19 bases in between. CDR3 nucleotides: TGCGCCAGCAGCTTGGTCGTTTTTGAGGGAGCACCCCAAGAGACCCAGTACTTC. This gives the protein CASSLVVFEGAPQETQYF.

The chain recombines TRBV28 with TRBJ2-1, with TRBD2 matching over 14 bases. The CDR3 sequence is 17 residues long. Trimming took 7 bases from V and 10 from J; bases not matched to a gene: 15. Germline CDR1 MDHEN, CDR2 SYDVKM. The DNA for the CDR3 is TGTGCCAGCACCTTCAGGCGACTAGCGGGAGGGCGGGGGGAGCAGTTCTTC. Its protein product is CASTFRRLAGGRGEQFF. Complete variable domain (other parts from reference TRBV28 and TRBJ2-1): DVKVTQSSRYLVKRTGEKVFLECVQDMDHENMFWYRQDPGLGLRLIYFSYDVKMKEKGDIPEGYSVSREKKERFSLILESASTNQTSMYLCASTFRRLAGGRGEQFFGPGTRLTVL.

The genes are TRBV9 and TRBJ2-5; tentatively, D is TRBD2 (5 bases). This CDR3 has 16 amino acids. Germline values: CDR1 SGDLS, CDR2 YYNGEE. V was trimmed by 2 bases and J by 5 bases, leaving 19 bases between them. As DNA, the CDR3 is TGTGCCAGCAGCGTGAGATTGCTGGCTAGCCGGGAGACCCAGTACTTC. Its protein is CASSVRLLASRETQYF. The whole variable domain, filled in from reference TRBV9 and TRBJ2-5, reads DSGVTQTPKHLITATGQRVTLRCSPRSGDLSVYWYQQSLDQGLQFLIQYYNGEERAKGNILERFSAQQFPDLHSELNLSSLELGDSALYFCASSVRLLASRETQYFGPGTRLLVL.